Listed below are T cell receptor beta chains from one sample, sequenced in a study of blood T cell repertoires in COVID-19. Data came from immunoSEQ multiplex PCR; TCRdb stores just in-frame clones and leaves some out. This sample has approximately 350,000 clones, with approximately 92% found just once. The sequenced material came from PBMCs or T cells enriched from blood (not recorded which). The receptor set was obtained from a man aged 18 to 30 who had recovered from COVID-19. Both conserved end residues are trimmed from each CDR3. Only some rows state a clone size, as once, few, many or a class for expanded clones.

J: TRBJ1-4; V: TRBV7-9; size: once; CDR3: ASSVDSPTNEKLF
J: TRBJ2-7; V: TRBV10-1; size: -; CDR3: ASRDRPFYEQY
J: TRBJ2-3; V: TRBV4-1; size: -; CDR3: ASSQERVGEGYTDTQY
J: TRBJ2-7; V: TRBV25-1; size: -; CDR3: ASSESRVTPGEQY
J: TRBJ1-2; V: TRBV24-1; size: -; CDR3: ATSAGAGDGYT
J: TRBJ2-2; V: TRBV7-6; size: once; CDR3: ASSPSGGPGELF
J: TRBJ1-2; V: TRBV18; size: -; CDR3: ASSERQTNYGYT
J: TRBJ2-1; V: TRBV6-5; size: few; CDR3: ASSYSLAELNEQF
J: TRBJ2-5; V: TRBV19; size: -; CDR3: ASSIGQGQETQY
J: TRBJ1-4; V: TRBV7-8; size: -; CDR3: ASSLDVGSPGEKLF
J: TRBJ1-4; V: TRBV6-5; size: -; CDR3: ASRSRGAEKLF
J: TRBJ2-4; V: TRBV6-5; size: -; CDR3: ASNGQGLAKNIQY
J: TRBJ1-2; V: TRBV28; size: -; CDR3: ASSDRSYGYT
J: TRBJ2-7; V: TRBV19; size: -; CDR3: ASSLTLVSYEQY
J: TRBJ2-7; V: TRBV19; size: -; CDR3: ASSGTSGLSHEQY
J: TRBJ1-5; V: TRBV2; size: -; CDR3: ASSDRGGRNQPQH
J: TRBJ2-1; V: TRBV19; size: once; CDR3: ASRALEGIYNEQF
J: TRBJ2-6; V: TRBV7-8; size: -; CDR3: ASSITGFSGANVLT
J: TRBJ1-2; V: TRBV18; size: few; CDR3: ASSLPGGTKSNYGYT
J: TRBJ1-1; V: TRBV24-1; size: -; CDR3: ATSDPQGNTEAF
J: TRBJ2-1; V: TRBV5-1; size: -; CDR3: ASSSPVGPEQF
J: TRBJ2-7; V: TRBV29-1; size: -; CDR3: SVARQGGGYEQY
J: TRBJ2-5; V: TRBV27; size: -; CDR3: ASSSWVAQETQY
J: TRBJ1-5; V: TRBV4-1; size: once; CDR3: ASSLLGRRIQPQH